The entry that follows covers one T cell receptor beta chain sequence. No antigen is known for it. This sample was included in a study of vaccination and CD4 T cells after COVID-19. The Oncomine TCR Beta short-read assay sequenced DNA from cultured CD4+ T cells. TCRdb ran MiXCR on the PCR reads and lists one entry per CDR3 protein. The sample holds 9,500 to 15,000 distinct CDR3 sequences; approximately 53% are singletons and the top ten take approximately 16%. This CDR3 has 15 residues. The germline V gene encodes CDR1 LNHDA and CDR2 SQIVND (reference sequence). The V end lost 7 bases, the J end lost 3 bases, and 18 bases lay between the germline ends. Treatment: approximately 9-day PBMC culture with coronavirus spike peptide pools or control peptides (ViraFEST assay).

This receptor was identified in a human donor who had recovered from COVID-19. Sequenced sample: CD4+ T cells from blood, cultured in vitro. This rearrangement joins TRBV19 to TRBJ1-2; D gene ambiguous. The CDR3 spells CASKARIAYYYGYTF. The CDR3 region has the DNA TGTGCCAGTAAAGCTCGGATAGCATACTACTATGGCTACACCTTC.